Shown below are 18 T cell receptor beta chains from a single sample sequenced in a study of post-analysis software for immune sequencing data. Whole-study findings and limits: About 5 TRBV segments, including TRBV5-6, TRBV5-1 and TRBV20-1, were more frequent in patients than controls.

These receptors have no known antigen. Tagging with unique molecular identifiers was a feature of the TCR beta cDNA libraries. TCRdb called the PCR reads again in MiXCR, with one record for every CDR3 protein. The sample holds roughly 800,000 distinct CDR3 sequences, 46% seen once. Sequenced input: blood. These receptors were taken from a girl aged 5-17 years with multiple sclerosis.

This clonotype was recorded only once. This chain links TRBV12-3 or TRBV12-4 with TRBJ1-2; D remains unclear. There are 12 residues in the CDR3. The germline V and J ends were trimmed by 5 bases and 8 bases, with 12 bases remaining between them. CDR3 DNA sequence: TGTGCCAGCAGTCGGGCCGATCGGGGCTACACCTTC. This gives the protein CASSRADRGYTF.

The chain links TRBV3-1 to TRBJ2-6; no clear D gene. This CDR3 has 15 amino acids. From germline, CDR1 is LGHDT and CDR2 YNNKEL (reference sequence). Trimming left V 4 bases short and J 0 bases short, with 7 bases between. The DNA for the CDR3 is TGTGCCAGCAGCCGATCCGGCTCTGGGGCCAACGTCCTGACTTTC. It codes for CASSRSGSGANVLTF.

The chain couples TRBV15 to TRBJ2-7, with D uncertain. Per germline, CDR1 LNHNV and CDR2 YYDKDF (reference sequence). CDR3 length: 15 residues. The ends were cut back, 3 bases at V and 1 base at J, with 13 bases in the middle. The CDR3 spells CATSRGRTVSYEQYF. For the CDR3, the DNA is TGTGCCACCAGCAGGGGAAGGACGGTTTCCTACGAGCAGTACTTC.

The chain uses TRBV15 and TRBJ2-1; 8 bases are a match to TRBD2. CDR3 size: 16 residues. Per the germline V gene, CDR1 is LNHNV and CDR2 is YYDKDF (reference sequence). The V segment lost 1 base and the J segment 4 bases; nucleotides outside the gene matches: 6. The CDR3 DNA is TGTGCCACCAGCAGAGTCGTTAGCGGGGAGTACAATGAGCAGTTCTTC. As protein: CATSRVVSGEYNEQFF.

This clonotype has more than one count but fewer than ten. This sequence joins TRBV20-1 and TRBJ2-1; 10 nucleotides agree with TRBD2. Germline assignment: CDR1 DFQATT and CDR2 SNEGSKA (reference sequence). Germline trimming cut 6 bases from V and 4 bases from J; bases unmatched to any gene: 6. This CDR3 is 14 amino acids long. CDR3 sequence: CSAKLAGAYNEQFF. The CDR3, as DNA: TGCAGTGCCAAGCTAGCGGGAGCTTACAATGAGCAGTTCTTC.

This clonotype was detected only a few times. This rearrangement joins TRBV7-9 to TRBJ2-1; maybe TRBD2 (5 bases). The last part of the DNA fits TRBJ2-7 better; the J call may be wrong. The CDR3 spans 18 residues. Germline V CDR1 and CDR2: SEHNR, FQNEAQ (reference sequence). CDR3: CASSPLWRSGLTYNEQYF. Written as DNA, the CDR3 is TGTGCCAGCAGCCCCTTATGGAGGAGCGGATTGACCTACAATGAGCAGTACTTC.

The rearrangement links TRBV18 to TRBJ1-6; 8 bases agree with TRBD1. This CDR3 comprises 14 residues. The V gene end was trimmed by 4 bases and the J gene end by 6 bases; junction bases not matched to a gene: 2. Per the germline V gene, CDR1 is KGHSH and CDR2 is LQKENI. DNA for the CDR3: TGTGCCAGCTCACGACAGGGGCCTAATTCACCCCTCCACTTT. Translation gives CASSRQGPNSPLHF.

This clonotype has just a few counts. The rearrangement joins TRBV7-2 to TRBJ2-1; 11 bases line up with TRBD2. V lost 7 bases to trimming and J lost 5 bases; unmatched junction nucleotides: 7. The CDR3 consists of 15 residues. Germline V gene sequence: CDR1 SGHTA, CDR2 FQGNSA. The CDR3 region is CASNHPGLADNEQFF. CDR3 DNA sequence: TGTGCCAGCAACCATCCGGGACTAGCGGACAATGAGCAGTTCTTC. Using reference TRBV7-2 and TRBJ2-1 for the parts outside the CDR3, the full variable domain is GAGVSQSPSNKVTEKGKDVELRCDPISGHTALYWYRQSLGQGLEFLIYFQGNSAPDKSGLPSDRFSAERTGGSVSTLTIQRTQQEDSAVYLCASNHPGLADNEQFFGPGTRLTVL.

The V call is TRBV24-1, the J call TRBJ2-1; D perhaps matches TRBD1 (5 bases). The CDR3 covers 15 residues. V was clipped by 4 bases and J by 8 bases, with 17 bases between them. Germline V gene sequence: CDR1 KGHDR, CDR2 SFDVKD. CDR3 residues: CATSDSGLFNDEQFF. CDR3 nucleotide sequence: TGTGCCACCAGTGACTCAGGGTTGTTTAACGATGAGCAGTTCTTC.

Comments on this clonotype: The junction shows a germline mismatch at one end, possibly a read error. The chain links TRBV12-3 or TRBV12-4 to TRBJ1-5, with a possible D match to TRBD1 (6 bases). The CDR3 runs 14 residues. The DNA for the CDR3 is TGTGCCAGCGGGGGCAGGGCTAGCAATCAGCCCCACCATTTT. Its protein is CASGGRASNQPHHF.

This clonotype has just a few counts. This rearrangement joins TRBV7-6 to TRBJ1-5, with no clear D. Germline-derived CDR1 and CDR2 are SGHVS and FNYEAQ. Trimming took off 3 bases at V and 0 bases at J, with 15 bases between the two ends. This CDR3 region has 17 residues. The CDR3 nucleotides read TGTGCCAGCAGCTTTGGTCCAAGAGAATTTAGCAATCAGCCCCAGCATTTT. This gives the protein CASSFGPREFSNQPQHF.

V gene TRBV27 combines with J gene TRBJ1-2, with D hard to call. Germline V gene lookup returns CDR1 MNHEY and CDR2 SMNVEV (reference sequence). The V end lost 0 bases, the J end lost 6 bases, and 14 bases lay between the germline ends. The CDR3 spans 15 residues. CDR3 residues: CASSLSIPGDNGYTF. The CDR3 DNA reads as TGTGCCAGCAGTTTATCGATTCCCGGGGATAATGGCTACACCTTC.

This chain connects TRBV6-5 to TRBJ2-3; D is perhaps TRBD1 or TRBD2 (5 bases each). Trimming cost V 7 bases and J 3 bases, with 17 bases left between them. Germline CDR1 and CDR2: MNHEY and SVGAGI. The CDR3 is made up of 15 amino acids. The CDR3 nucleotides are TGTGCCAGCAACCGCAGGGAGTTCAGGACAGATACGCAGTATTTT. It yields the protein CASNRREFRTDTQYF.

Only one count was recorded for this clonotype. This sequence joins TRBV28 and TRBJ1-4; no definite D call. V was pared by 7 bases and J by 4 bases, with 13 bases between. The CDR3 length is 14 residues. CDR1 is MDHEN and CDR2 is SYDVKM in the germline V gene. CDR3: CASKLTWRNEKLFF. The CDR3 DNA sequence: TGTGCCAGCAAACTAACCTGGCGTAATGAAAAACTGTTTTTT.

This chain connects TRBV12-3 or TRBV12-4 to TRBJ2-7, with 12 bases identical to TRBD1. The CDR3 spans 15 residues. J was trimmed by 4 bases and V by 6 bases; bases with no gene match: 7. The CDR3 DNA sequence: TGTGCCAGCAGCCGCGGGACAGGGGGCCATTACGAGCAGTACTTC. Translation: CASSRGTGGHYEQYF.

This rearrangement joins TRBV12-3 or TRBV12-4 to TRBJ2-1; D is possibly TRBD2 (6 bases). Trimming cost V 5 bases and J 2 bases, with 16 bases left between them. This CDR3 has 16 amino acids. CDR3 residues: CASSPPGLSPYNEQFF. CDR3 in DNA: TGTGCCAGCAGTCCCCCGGGACTGTCCCCCTACAATGAGCAGTTCTTC.

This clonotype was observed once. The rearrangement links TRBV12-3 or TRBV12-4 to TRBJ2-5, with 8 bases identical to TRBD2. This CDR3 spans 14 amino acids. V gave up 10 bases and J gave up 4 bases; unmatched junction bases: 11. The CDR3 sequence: CATGEERERETQYF. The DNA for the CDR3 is TGTGCCACAGGGGAGGAGCGGGAGAGAGAGACCCAGTACTTC.

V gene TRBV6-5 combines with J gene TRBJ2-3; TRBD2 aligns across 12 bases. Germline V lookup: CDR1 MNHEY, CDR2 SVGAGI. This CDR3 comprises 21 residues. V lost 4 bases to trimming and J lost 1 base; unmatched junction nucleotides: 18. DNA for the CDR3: TGTGCCAGCAGTTCTGGCACCCCGCGGACTAGCGGGGTGTTTGGCACAGATACGCAGTATTTT. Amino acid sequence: CASSSGTPRTSGVFGTDTQYF.